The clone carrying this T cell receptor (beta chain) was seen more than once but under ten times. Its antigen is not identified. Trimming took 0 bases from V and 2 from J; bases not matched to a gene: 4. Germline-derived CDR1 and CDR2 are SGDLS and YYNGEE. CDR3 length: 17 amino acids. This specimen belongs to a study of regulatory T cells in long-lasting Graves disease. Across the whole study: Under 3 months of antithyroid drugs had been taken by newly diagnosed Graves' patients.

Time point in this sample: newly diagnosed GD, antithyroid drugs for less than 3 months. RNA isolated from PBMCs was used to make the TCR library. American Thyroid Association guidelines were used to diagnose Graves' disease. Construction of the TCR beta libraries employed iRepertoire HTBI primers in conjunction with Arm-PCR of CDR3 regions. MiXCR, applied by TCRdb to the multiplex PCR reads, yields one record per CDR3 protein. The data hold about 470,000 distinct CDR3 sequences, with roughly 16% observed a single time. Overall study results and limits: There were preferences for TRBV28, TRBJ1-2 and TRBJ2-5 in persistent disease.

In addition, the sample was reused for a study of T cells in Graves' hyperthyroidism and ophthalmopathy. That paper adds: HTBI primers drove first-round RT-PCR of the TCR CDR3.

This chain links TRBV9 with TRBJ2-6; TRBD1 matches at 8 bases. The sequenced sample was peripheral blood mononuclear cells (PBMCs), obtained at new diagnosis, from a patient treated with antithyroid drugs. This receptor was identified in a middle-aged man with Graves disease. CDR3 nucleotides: TGTGCCAGCAGCGTAGATCCAGGGGGCGCTGGGGCCAACGTCCTGACTTTC. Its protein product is CASSVDPGGAGANVLTF.